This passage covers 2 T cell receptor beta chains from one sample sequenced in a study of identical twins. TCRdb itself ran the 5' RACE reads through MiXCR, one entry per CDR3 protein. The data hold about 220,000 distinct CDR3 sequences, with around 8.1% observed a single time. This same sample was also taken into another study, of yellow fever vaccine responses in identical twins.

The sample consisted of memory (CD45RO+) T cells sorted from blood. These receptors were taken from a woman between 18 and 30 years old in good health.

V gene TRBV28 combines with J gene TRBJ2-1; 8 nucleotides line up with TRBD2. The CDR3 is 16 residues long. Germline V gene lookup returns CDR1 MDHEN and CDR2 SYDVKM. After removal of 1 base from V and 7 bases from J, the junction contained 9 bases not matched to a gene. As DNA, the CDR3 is TGTGCCAGCAGTTTATCGATAGCGGGGTCTAGAAATGAGCAGTTCTTC. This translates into CASSLSIAGSRNEQFF.

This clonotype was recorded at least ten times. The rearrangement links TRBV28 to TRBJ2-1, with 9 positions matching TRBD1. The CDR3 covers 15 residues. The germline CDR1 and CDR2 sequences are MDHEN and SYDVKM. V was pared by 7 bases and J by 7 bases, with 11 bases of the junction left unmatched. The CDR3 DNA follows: TGTGCCAGCAACCTATCGGGACAGGGAACTAATGAGCAGTTCTTC. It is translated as CASNLSGQGTNEQFF. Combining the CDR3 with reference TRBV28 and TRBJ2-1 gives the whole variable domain DVKVTQSSRYLVKRTGEKVFLECVQDMDHENMFWYRQDPGLGLRLIYFSYDVKMKEKGDIPEGYSVSREKKERFSLILESASTNQTSMYLCASNLSGQGTNEQFFGPGTRLTVL.